This is a list of T cell receptor beta chains from one sample in a study of control samples from healthy donors and cancer patients. The assay was immunoSEQ multiplex PCR, and TCRdb's table has in-frame clones only and misses some. The sample records roughly 130,000 clones, about 95% being singletons. The sequencing input was blood. The receptors stem from a man between 25 and 39 years old in good health. Both conserved end residues are part of each CDR3. The D gene is left open where the match is weak. The size of a clone is reported for some rows only, either as once, few or many, or as a class for expanded clones.

j_call,cdr3_length,clone_size,v_call,d_call,cdr3_nt,cdr3_aa
TRBJ2-7,12,NA,TRBV11-2,TRBD1,TGTGCCAGCCGACAGGGTCGCTACGAGCAGTACTTC,CASRQGRYEQYF
TRBJ2-7,14,NA,TRBV5-4,TRBD1,TGTGCCAGCAGCTTGGGACAGGGGGCAATAGAGCAGTACTTC,CASSLGQGAIEQYF
TRBJ2-7,13,NA,TRBV12-3/TRBV12-4,NA,TGTGCCAGCAGCGAACAGGGACCCTACGAGCAGTACTTC,CASSEQGPYEQYF
TRBJ2-7,14,NA,TRBV19,NA,TGTGCCAGTAGTTTCCGTAGGGGTAGCTACGAGCAGTACTTC,CASSFRRGSYEQYF
TRBJ2-2,15,NA,TRBV11-1,NA,TGTGCCAGCAGCTTAAGTACGACGAACACCGGGGAGCTGTTTTTT,CASSLSTTNTGELFF
TRBJ1-5,12,once,TRBV19,NA,TGTGCCAGTCAGGACACGGTTTTTACCCAGCATTTT,CASQDTVFTQHF
TRBJ2-6,14,NA,TRBV11-2,NA,TGTGCCAGCAGCCTTTTGACGGGGGCCAACGTCCTGACTTTC,CASSLLTGANVLTF
TRBJ1-1,12,NA,TRBV30,NA,TGTGCCTGGGGGGACGGGCGTAGGGAAGCTTTCTTT,CAWGDGRREAFF
TRBJ1-5,16,once,TRBV15,NA,TGTGCCACCAGCAGAGTCCGCGGGACGGGCAATCAGCCCCAGCATTTT,CATSRVRGTGNQPQHF
TRBJ2-7,13,NA,TRBV25-1,NA,TGTGCCAGCAGTCACATTACCTCCTACGAGCAGTACTTC,CASSHITSYEQYF
TRBJ2-1,14,NA,TRBV7-2,NA,TGTGCCAGCAGCTTAGGGCTGACCCCTAATGAGCAGTTCTTC,CASSLGLTPNEQFF
TRBJ2-5,15,few,TRBV11-3,NA,TGTGCCAGCAGCTTAGGCCGACGGTTACAAGAGACCCAGTACTTC,CASSLGRRLQETQYF
TRBJ2-3,14,NA,TRBV18,NA,TGTGCCAGCTCACAACAGCGGGGCACAGATACGCAGTATTTT,CASSQQRGTDTQYF
TRBJ2-2,13,NA,TRBV9,NA,TGTGCCAGCAGCCCCCAGAACACCGGGGAGCTGTTTTTT,CASSPQNTGELFF
TRBJ1-2,17,NA,TRBV7-2,NA,TGTGCCAGCAGCTTAGCCCCGGAGACCTTACTGTGGTATGGCTACACCTTC,CASSLAPETLLWYGYTF
TRBJ1-2,17,NA,TRBV27,TRBD1,TGTGCCAGCAGTTTAACCCCCTCAGGACAGGGACGGCGTGGCTACACCTTC,CASSLTPSGQGRRGYTF
TRBJ1-1,13,NA,TRBV6-5,TRBD1,TGTGCCAGCAGTCGGGACAGGGCCACTGAAGCTTTCTTT,CASSRDRATEAFF
TRBJ2-3,14,NA,TRBV2,NA,TGTGCCAGCAGCCGGGACTTTGGCACAGATACGCAGTATTTT,CASSRDFGTDTQYF
TRBJ1-4,14,NA,TRBV4-3,NA,TGCGCCAGCAGCCAAGAAGCAGGGGTCGAAAAACTGTTTTTT,CASSQEAGVEKLFF
TRBJ2-7,16,NA,TRBV4-1,NA,TGCGCCAGCAGCCCTAATGGGGACGGACGACCCCACGAGCAGTACTTC,CASSPNGDGRPHEQYF
TRBJ2-3,14,NA,TRBV7-2,NA,TGTGCCAGCAGCTTGGGTCCGGCGCCAGATACGCAGTATTTT,CASSLGPAPDTQYF
TRBJ1-1,12,NA,TRBV29-1,NA,TGCAGCGTTGACGGGGGGGGCACTGAAGCTTTCTTT,CSVDGGGTEAFF
TRBJ1-2,14,NA,TRBV28,NA,TGTGCCAGCAGTTTAAGGTTCCGGGGTGGCGGCTACACCTTC,CASSLRFRGGGYTF
TRBJ2-2,16,NA,TRBV5-4,TRBD2,TGTGCCAGCAGCTGGACTAGCGGGGGGGTCGAACGGGAGCTGTTTTTT,CASSWTSGGVERELFF